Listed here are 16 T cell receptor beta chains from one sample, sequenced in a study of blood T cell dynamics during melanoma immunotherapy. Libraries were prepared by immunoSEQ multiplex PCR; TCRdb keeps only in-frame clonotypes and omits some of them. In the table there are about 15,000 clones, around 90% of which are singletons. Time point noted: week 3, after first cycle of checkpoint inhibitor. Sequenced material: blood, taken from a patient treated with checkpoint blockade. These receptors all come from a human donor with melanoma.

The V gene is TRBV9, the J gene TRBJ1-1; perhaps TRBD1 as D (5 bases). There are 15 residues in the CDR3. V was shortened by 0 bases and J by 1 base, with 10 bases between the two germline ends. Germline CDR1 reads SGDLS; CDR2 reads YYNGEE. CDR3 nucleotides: TGTGCCAGCAGCGTAGGTATAGGACAGAACACTGAAGCTTTCTTT. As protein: CASSVGIGQNTEAFF.

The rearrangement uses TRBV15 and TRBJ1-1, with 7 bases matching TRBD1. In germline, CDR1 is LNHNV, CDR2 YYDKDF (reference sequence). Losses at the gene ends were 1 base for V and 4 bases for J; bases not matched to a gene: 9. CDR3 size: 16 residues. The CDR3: CATSRVPGTDRTEAFF. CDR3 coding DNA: TGTGCCACCAGCAGAGTACCCGGGACAGACCGCACTGAAGCTTTCTTT.

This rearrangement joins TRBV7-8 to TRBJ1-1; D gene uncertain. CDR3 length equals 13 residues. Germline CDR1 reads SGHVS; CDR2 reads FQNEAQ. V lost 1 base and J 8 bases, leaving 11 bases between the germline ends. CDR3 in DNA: TGTGCCAGCAGCTTAGAAGTCTCCCTGGAAGCTTTCTTT. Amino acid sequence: CASSLEVSLEAFF. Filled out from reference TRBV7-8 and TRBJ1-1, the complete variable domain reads GAGVSQSPRYKVAKRGQDVALRCDPISGHVSLFWYQQALGQGPEFLTYFQNEAQLDKSGLPSDRFFAERPEGSVSTLKIQRTQQEDSAVYLCASSLEVSLEAFFGQGTRLTVV.

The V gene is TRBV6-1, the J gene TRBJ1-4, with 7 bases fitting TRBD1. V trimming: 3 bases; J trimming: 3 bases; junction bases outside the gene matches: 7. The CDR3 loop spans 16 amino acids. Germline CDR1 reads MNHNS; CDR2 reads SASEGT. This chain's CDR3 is CASSDYRGTANEKLFF. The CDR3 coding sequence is TGTGCCAGCAGTGATTACAGGGGCACGGCTAATGAAAAACTGTTTTTT.

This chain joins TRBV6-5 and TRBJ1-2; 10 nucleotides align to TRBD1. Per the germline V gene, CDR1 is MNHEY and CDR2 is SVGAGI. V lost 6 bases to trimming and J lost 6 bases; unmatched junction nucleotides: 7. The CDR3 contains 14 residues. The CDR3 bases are TGTGCCAGCAGATCCGACAGGGGGCGGAATGGCTACACCTTC. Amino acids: CASRSDRGRNGYTF.

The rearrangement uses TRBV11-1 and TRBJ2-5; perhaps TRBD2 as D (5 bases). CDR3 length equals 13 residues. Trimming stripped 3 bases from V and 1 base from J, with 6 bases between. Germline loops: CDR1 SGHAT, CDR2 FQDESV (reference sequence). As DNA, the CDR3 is TGTGCCAGCAGCTTTGGACTCCAAGAGACCCAGTACTTC. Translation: CASSFGLQETQYF.

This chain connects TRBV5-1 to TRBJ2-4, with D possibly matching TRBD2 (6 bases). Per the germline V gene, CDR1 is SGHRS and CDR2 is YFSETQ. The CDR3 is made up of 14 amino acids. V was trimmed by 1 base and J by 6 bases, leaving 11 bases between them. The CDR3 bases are TGCGCCAGCAGCTTGTATGTTAGCGGAAACATTCAGTACTTC. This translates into CASSLYVSGNIQYF.

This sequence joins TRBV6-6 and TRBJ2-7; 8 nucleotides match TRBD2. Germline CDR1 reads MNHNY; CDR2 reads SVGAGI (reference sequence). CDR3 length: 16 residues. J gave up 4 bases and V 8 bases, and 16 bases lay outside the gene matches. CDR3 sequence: CASGLAGGSFPYEQYF. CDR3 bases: TGTGCCAGCGGTCTGGCGGGAGGAAGTTTTCCTTACGAGCAGTACTTC.

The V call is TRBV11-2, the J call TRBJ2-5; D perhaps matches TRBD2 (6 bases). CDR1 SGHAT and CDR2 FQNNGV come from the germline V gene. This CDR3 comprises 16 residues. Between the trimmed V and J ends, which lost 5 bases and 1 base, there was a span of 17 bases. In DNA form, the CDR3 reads TGTGCCAGCAGCCGGGAGCCCGGGACGGTCCAAGAGACCCAGTACTTC. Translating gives CASSREPGTVQETQYF.

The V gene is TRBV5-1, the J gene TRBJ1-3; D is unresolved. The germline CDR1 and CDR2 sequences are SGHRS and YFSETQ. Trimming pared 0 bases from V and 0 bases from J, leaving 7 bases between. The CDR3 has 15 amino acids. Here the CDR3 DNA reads TGCGCCAGCAGCTTGGACTCCGCCTCTGGAAACACCATATATTTT. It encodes CASSLDSASGNTIYF.

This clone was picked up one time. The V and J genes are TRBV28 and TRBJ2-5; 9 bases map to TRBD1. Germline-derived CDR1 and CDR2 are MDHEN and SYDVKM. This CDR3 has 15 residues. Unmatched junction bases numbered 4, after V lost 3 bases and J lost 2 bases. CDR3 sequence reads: CASSFEGTGQETQYF. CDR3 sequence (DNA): TGTGCCAGCAGTTTTGAGGGGACAGGGCAAGAGACCCAGTACTTC.

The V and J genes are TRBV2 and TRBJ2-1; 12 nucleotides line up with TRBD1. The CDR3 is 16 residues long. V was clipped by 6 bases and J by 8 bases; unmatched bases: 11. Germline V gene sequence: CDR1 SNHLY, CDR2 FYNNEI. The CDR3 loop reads CASREPGQGAWDEQFF. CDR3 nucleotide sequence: TGTGCCAGCAGGGAGCCGGGACAGGGGGCTTGGGATGAGCAGTTCTTC. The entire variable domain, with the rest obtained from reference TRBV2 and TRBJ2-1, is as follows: EPEVTQTPSHQVTQMGQEVILRCVPISNHLYFYWYRQILGQKVEFLVSFYNNEISEKSEIFDDQFSVERPDGSNFTLKIRSTKLEDSAMYFCASREPGQGAWDEQFFGPGTRLTVL.

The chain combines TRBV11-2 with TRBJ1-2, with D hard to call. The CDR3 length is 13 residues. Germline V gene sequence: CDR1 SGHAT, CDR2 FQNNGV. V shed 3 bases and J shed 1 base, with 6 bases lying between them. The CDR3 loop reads CASSFGYNYGYTF. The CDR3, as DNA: TGTGCCAGCAGCTTCGGATATAACTATGGCTACACCTTC.

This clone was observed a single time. CDR3 sequence: CASSMGGGSKTSLYNEQFF. The CDR3 DNA is TGTGCCAGTAGTATGGGAGGGGGAAGTAAGACTAGTCTCTACAATGAGCAGTTCTTC. V is TRBV19 and J is TRBJ2-1; TRBD2 is a possible D gene (7 bases). The CDR3 runs to 19 residues. CDR1 LNHDA and CDR2 SQIVND come from the germline V gene (reference sequence). V dropped 3 bases and J dropped 3 bases, with 24 bases sitting between them.

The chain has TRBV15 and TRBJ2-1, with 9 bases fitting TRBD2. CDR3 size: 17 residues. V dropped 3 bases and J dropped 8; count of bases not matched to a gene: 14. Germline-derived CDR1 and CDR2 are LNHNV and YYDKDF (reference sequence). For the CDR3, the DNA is TGTGCCACCAGCAGGGGAAGTAGGGCGGGAGGGCGCGATGAGCAGTTCTTC. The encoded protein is CATSRGSRAGGRDEQFF.

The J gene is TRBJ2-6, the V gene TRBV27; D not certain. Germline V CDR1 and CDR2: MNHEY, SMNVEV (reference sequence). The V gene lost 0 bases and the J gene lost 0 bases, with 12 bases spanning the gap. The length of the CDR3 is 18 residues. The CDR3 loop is CASSLSIHQVSGANVLTF. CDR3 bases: TGTGCCAGCAGTTTATCGATACATCAGGTCTCTGGGGCCAACGTCCTGACTTTC.